One sample yielded the 17 T cell receptor beta chains listed below, sequenced in a study of cytomegalovirus exposure and HLA in healthy donors (dated by TCRdb to about 2017). Libraries came from the immunoSEQ multiplex PCR assay. The table was pulled from immuneACCESS by TCRdb, which kept in-frame rearrangements only. Such tables lose some clones; where checked, under half of the loss comes from unresolved V genes, and the rest has no known cause. This sample has about 160,000 clones in its table, and about 90% of those were observed once. Together, the top ten hold 3.5% to 4.5% of the sample. The specimen was PBMCs. The receptors were sampled from a man aged 18 to 35 in good health and CMV-seropositive.

V is TRBV19 and J is TRBJ1-5; tentative D call: TRBD1 (5 bases). This CDR3 has 14 amino acids. The V end lost 4 bases, the J end lost 2 bases, and 9 bases lay between the germline ends. Germline V gives CDR1 LNHDA, CDR2 SQIVND (reference sequence). The CDR3 DNA is TGTGCCAGTAGTACAGGGAGGGGCAATCAGCCCCAGCATTTT. Its protein product is CASSTGRGNQPQHF.

J is TRBJ2-1 and V is TRBV4-1, with D perhaps matching TRBD2 (5 bases). This CDR3 has 15 amino acids. Between the trimmed V and J ends, which lost 2 bases and 5 bases, there was a span of 13 bases. CDR1 and CDR2 (germline): MGHRA, YSYEKL. The CDR3 sequence: CASSQPRVGNNEQFF. CDR3 nucleotide sequence: TGCGCCAGCAGCCAACCGCGGGTCGGTAACAATGAGCAGTTCTTC.

This clone was observed a single time. This chain joins TRBV7-9 and TRBJ1-1; a weak D match, TRBD1 (5 bases). In germline, CDR1 is SEHNR, CDR2 FQNEAQ (reference sequence). The CDR3 consists of 13 residues. Deletions cut 4 bases from V and 3 bases from J, with 9 bases between. In nucleotides, the CDR3 is TGTGCCAGCAGCTCGGACATCGACACTGAAGCTTTCTTT. The encoded protein is CASSSDIDTEAFF.

The chain uses TRBV30 and TRBJ2-5; tentative D call: TRBD2 (6 bases). Looked up from germline, CDR1 is GTSNPN and CDR2 is SVGIG (reference sequence). The CDR3 length is 14 residues. The V end was cut by 0 bases, the J end by 4 bases, with 12 bases between. The DNA for the CDR3 is TGTGCCTGGAGTGTAAAACAGGAGGGAGAGACCCAGTACTTC. Its protein product is CAWSVKQEGETQYF.

This clone was observed a single time. V usage is TRBV29-1 and J usage is TRBJ2-1; weak D call: TRBD1 (6 bases). The CDR3 is 13 residues long. Germline V gives CDR1 SQVTM, CDR2 ANQGSEA. The V and J ends lost 4 bases and 1 base respectively, with 8 bases between them. The CDR3 spells CSVGTGSYNEQFF. CDR3 sequence (DNA): TGCAGCGTTGGCACAGGGTCCTACAATGAGCAGTTCTTC.

The chain is built from TRBV7-9 and TRBJ2-2; D is ambiguous. V lost 0 bases to trimming and J lost 2 bases, with 4 bases between them. The CDR3 has 14 amino acids. Germline assignment: CDR1 SEHNR and CDR2 FQNEAQ (reference sequence). DNA for the CDR3: TGTGCCAGCAGCTTAGCAATAAACACCGGGGAGCTGTTTTTT. Residues: CASSLAINTGELFF.

This clone has a handful of counts. J is TRBJ1-3 and V is TRBV7-8; D is undetermined. Germline-derived CDR1 and CDR2 are SGHVS and FQNEAQ. The CDR3 consists of 14 residues. V lost 4 bases, J lost 2 bases, and 9 bases lay in between. Written as DNA, the CDR3 is TGTGCCAGCAGCTCTTCGGTGCCTGGAAACACCATATATTTT. The encoded protein is CASSSSVPGNTIYF.

The rearrangement uses TRBV5-6 and TRBJ1-1; D may be TRBD1 (6 bases). Germline CDR1 is SGHDT and CDR2 is YYEEEE. CDR3 length equals 16 residues. The germline V and J ends were trimmed by 3 bases and 4 bases, with 19 bases remaining between them. The CDR3 coding sequence is TGTGCCAGCAGCTCGCTCGGTTCGGGAGGGGGCACTGAAGCTTTCTTT. Translated: CASSSLGSGGGTEAFF.

The chain has TRBV5-1 and TRBJ2-5; 14 positions agree with TRBD2. The ends lost 2 bases at V and 5 bases at J; junction bases unmatched: 11. The CDR3 length is 18 residues. From germline, CDR1 is SGHRS and CDR2 YFSETQ. This chain's CDR3 is CASSFGTSGRGDVETQYF. CDR3 in DNA: TGCGCCAGCAGCTTCGGGACTAGCGGGAGAGGGGATGTGGAGACCCAGTACTTC.

V gene TRBV9 combines with J gene TRBJ1-2; 9 positions match TRBD1. The CDR3 is 14 residues long. With V trimmed by 3 bases and J by 3 bases, 3 bases remained unmatched. Looked up from germline, CDR1 is SGDLS and CDR2 is YYNGEE. In DNA form, the CDR3 reads TGTGCCAGCAGCGGCCGGACAGGGGACTATGGCTACACCTTC. This translates into CASSGRTGDYGYTF. The full variable domain, with the rest looked up from reference TRBV9 and TRBJ1-2, is DSGVTQTPKHLITATGQRVTLRCSPRSGDLSVYWYQQSLDQGLQFLIQYYNGEERAKGNILERFSAQQFPDLHSELNLSSLELGDSALYFCASSGRTGDYGYTFGSGTRLTVV.

V is TRBV18 and J is TRBJ1-3; 9 positions match TRBD1. The J segment lost 0 bases and the V segment lost 1 base, leaving 4 bases of the junction unmatched. This CDR3 contains 17 residues. Germline loops: CDR1 KGHSH, CDR2 LQKENI. CDR3 nucleotides: TGTGCCAGCTCACCACGAGGACAGGGGAGCTCTGGAAACACCATATATTTT. Translation: CASSPRGQGSSGNTIYF.

The rearrangement uses TRBV27 and TRBJ2-7; D may be TRBD2 (6 bases). CDR1 and CDR2 (germline): MNHEY, SMNVEV (reference sequence). V was trimmed by 3 bases and J by 1 base, leaving 16 bases between them. This CDR3 comprises 16 residues. The CDR3 DNA reads TGTGCCAGCAGTTTCTCGGGAGTCGAGGGATCCTACGAGCAGTACTTC. Its translation: CASSFSGVEGSYEQYF.

The chain joins TRBV6-5 to TRBJ2-5; D call uncertain. CDR1 and CDR2 from the germline V gene are MNHEY and SVGAGI. This CDR3 is built from 13 residues. Trimming removed 5 bases from V and 0 bases from J, with 7 bases in between. As DNA, the CDR3 is TGTGCCAGCAGTACACCGTACCAAGAGACCCAGTACTTC. Translated, it gives CASSTPYQETQYF.

The CDR3 here is CASSLDGSDTDTQYF. CDR3 DNA: TGTGCCAGCAGCTTAGACGGGAGTGACACAGATACGCAGTATTTT. The chain recombines TRBV11-3 with TRBJ2-3, with D perhaps TRBD2 (6 bases). Trimming stripped 0 bases from V and 2 bases from J, with 9 bases between. This CDR3 has 15 residues. Germline CDR1 is SGHNT and CDR2 is YENEEA.

V usage is TRBV4-2 and J usage is TRBJ2-3; maybe TRBD2 (6 bases). From germline, CDR1 is LGHNA and CDR2 YNFKEQ. The CDR3 is 17 amino acids. Trimming removed 0 bases from V and 1 base from J, with 14 bases in between. In DNA form, the CDR3 reads TGTGCCAGCAGCCAAGACCCAGCGGGCTCGGGCACAGATACGCAGTATTTT. Its translation is CASSQDPAGSGTDTQYF.

This clone was observed a handful of times. The chain employs TRBV6-4 and TRBJ2-2; TRBD2 might be the D (5 bases). Germline V gene data show CDR1 as MRHNA and CDR2 as SNTAGT. V dropped 0 bases and J dropped 3 bases, with 5 bases sitting between them. The length of the CDR3 is 14 residues. CDR3 coding DNA: TGTGCCAGCAGTGACTCGGGAGACACCGGGGAGCTGTTTTTT. Translation: CASSDSGDTGELFF.

J is TRBJ1-2 and V is TRBV9, with 7 bases fitting TRBD1. V lost 4 bases, J lost 6 bases, and 6 bases stayed unmatched. The CDR3 sequence is 13 residues long. In germline, CDR1 is SGDLS, CDR2 YYNGEE. CDR3 residues: CASSSRQGNGYTF. The CDR3 bases are TGTGCCAGCAGCTCAAGACAGGGCAATGGCTACACCTTC.